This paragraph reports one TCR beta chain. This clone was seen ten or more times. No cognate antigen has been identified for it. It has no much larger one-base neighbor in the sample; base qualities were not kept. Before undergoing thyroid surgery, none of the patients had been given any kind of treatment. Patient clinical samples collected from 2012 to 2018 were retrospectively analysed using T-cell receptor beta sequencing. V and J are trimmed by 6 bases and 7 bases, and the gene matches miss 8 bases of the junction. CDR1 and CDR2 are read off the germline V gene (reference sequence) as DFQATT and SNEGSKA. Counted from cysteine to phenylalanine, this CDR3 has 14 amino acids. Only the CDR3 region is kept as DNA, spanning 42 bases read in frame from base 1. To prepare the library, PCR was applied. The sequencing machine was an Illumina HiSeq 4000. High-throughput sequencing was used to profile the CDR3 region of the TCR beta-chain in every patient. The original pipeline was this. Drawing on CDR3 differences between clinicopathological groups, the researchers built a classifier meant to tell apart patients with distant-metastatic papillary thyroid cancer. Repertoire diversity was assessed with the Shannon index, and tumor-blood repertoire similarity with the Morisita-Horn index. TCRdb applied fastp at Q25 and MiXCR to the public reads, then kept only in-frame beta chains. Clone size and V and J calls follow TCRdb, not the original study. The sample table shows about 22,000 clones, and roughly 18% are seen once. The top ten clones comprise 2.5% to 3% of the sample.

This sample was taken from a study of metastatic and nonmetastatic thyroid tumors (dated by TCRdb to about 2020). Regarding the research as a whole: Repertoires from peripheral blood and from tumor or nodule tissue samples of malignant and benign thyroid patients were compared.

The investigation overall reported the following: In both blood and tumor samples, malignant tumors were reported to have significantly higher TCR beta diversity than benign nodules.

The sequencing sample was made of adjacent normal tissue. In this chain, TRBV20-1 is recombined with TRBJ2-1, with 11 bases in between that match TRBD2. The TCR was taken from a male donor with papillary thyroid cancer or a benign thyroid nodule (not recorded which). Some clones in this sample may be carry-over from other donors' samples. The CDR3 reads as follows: CSATPGLADNEQFF. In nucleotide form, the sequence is TGCAGTGCGACGCCGGGACTAGCGGATAATGAGCAGTTCTTC.